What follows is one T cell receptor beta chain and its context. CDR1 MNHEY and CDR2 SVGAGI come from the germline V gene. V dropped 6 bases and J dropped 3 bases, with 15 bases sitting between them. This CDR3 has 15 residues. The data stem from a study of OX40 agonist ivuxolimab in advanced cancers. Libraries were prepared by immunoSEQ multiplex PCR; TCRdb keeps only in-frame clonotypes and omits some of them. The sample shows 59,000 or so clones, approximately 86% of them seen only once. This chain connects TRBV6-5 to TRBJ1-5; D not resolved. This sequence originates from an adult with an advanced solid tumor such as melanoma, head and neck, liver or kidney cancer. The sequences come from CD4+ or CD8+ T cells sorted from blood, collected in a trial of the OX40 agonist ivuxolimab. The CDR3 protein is CASRRAFSDNQPQHF. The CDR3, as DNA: TGTGCCAGCAGACGGGCCTTTAGCGACAATCAGCCCCAGCATTTT.